This TCR beta chain is from a study of cytomegalovirus exposure and HLA in healthy donors (dated by TCRdb to about 2017). Regarding the research as a whole: An earlier analysis of approximately 640 of the donors reported 250 to 300 Gb of sequence data and roughly 110 million unique TCR beta sequences from roughly 200 million T cells. A later analysis re-examined previously published TCR beta repertoires from more than 600 donors and added high-resolution HLA genotyping to investigate patterns of TCR occurrence. Alongside the repertoire data, information on donor age, sex, ethnicity and CMV serostatus was compiled. Every discovery cohort repertoire had been produced on one sequencing platform. In an earlier analysis of 587 of the donors, high-throughput TCR beta sequencing was used to judge whether each TCR beta V gene segment behaved as functional or pseudogenic. The study profiled the T cell repertoires of some 610 subjects by immunosequencing and related them to cytomegalovirus serostatus. The study aimed to test whether signatures of past pathogen exposure could be identified by cataloging public T cell receptors. The number of typed donors differed by locus: about 620-640 for A, B, C, DRB1 and DQB1; 500 to 550 for DQA1; approximately 600 for DPA1; and some 450 for DPB1. High-throughput TCR immunosequencing, statistical association of individual TCRs with disease status, and machine learning were combined to predict cytomegalovirus infection status. Of the roughly 430 genotyped donors, around 81% fell in the genetic ancestry cluster associated with self-reported Caucasian donors. Among 398 genotyped donors of the cohort, an average of around 240,000 unique TCR beta nucleotide sequences were sequenced per donor, roughly 20% of them non-productive. Because of strong linkage in the cohort, 4 to 6 DR-DQ haplotypes were treated as single units for association and clustering. An early release that covered roughly 600 HLA-typed donors contained approximately 300 gigabases of sequencing data and tens of millions of unique TCR sequences. In a later genetic analysis, genome-wide SNP genotypes for about 60% of the 666 donors were used, and that subset was treated as a discovery cohort. HLA typing included class I and class II loci at four-digit resolution. In addition to the first cohort of around 670 subjects, a separate validation cohort of 120 different subjects was used. Rather than using new phenotypic data, the later analysis identified candidate immune exposures from TCR beta sequences and from how often those sequences occurred across donors. What the authors observed across the whole study: In an earlier analysis of some 500 of the donors, most TCR beta V segments appeared in productive rearrangements about 87% or about 30% of the time, broadly matching IMGT annotations. A later analysis reported that several top co-occurrence clusters appeared linked to parvovirus B19, influenza, CMV and Epstein-Barr virus. In a later genetic analysis, a missense DCLRE1C variant was associated with V-gene and J-gene trimming of TCR beta chains, and the association was replicated in an independent cohort. Because counts were too low, about 18 rarely observed V segments, including chromosome 9 orphons, were excluded from the earlier analysis of around 590 of the donors. A cluster of highly shared sequence variants was judged likely to represent a technical artifact of the sequencing pipeline. When HLA alleles, especially DR and DQ, strongly co-occurred, attributing TCR associations to individual alleles was difficult. In vitro tests confirmed that a few of the cytomegalovirus-associated TCR beta chains recognize cytomegalovirus antigens. Because the 87-base-pair reads could not distinguish some IMGT-functional V segments, including TRBV6-2 and TRBV6-3, those segments were excluded. The authors suggested that the approach could potentially be generalized to other disease states and immunological phenotypes. A further reported finding was that TCR beta sequences accurately predicted the HLA-A and HLA-B alleles for most subjects in the first cohort. While some public TCRs were present in many individuals, most TCR sequences turned up only very rarely across donors. According to a later analysis, most CMV-associated TCR beta chains appeared to be HLA-restricted, and the HLA associations seemed to be driven largely by CMV exposure. A later analysis found that TCR association rates varied across HLA loci, with DRB1 alleles showing the most associated TCRs and HLA-C alleles the fewest. Compared with equally common non-associated chains, HLA-associated TCR beta chains in a later analysis were more clonally expanded and had lower generation probabilities. A later analysis associated 15,000 or so TCR beta sequences with specific HLA alleles at a false discovery rate of 0.05. Immune exposure information for the cohort was limited to CMV serostatus. A total of about 180 TCR beta chains were listed by the study as associated with cytomegalovirus. Linkage disequilibrium might explain the correlated functional status among segregating V segments, but an unknown experimental factor could not be excluded. The cohort was sequenced for TCR beta chains only, and without alpha or paired-chain data the features that could be detected were limited. Because HLA typing was unavailable for some donors at each locus, only the typed subset was used in association tests. Sequencing depth was assumed to be roughly uniform across donors in the presence/absence analyses, though that assumption may not hold. According to a later genetic analysis, donors in an Asian-associated ancestry cluster had fewer N-insertions in productive TCRs than the roughly 660-donor mean. In both the original and validation cohorts, the classifier was reported to diagnose cytomegalovirus status with high specificity and sensitivity.

To note about this clone: Its target antigen remains unknown.

Receptor libraries were prepared by the immunoSEQ multiplex PCR assay. A mixture of 60 forward primers for TCR Vbeta segments and 13 reverse primers for TCR Jbeta segments was used in the multiplex PCR. The CDR3 region of rearranged TCR beta genes was amplified from genomic DNA with a multiplex PCR assay. The Illumina HiSeq System was used to sequence the amplified TCR beta libraries as 87-base-pair reads. Per the original workflow: Across the 666 repertoires, a later analysis counted about 81 million unique TCR beta chains, 9.5 million to 12 million of which were shared by at least two donors. A nearest-neighbor algorithm error-corrected the raw reads and collapsed the reads into unique sequences, merging closely related sequences to remove PCR and sequencing errors. Alignment of CDR3 sequences to IMGT reference sequences was used to assign V, D and J gene segments. For a sequence to be retained, a match of at least six nucleotides to both a V gene segment and a J gene segment was required. A rearrangement was called productive if the CDR3 had no stop codons and remained in frame with V and J, and every other rearrangement was called non-productive. Following IMGT convention, CDR3 was defined as the stretch from the second conserved V-encoded cysteine to the conserved J-encoded phenylalanine. Sequences without an unambiguous match to a single V gene segment were excluded from the earlier analysis of about 640 of the donors. An earlier analysis of over 450 of the donors classified V segments as functional when productive rearrangements were above 56.7% and as segregating when the standard deviation between donors was above 5%. A statistical classification framework was developed to diagnose cytomegalovirus status using the catalog of TCR beta chain sequences. In a later analysis, V and J genes were assigned by comparing TCR nucleotide sequences against IMGT/GENE-DB human TR gene sequences. In a later analysis, CDR3 sequences and most-parsimonious VDJ recombination scenarios were assigned using the TCRdist pipeline. In a later analysis, each TCR beta chain was defined by its CDR3 amino acid sequence together with its V-gene family, and reads without a unique V-gene family were excluded. In a later analysis, 450 to 600 highly shared, low-generation-probability nucleotide sequences were removed to address suspected cross-contamination and a sequencing artifact. A later analysis calculated a clonal expansion index for each public chain from normalized within-repertoire ranks of inferred template counts. In a later analysis, generation probabilities were computed using a VDJ recombination model fitted to out-of-frame rearrangements, and the results were checked against IGoR. A later analysis scored TCR-TCR, TCR-HLA and TCR-CMV co-occurrence with hypergeometric tests, applying a repertoire-size bias correction to TCR pairs. A later analysis estimated false discovery rates by permuting HLA or CMV assignments 20 times. A later analysis grouped co-occurring TCRs with DBSCAN, adding TCRdist sequence similarity when clustering within HLA-allele-positive subsets. Repertoires with fewer than 30,000 or more than 120,000 public chains, plus five repertoires with anomalous nucleotide sharing, were excluded from co-occurrence clustering. Not all clones reach the TCRdb copy of this immuneACCESS table, which keeps in-frame sequences only. Checked studies attribute under half of the gap to unresolved V genes and leave the rest unexplained. V, J and clone size are taken as reported in that table, and D and trimming were inferred from the DNA itself. Per the sample table, the count is under 95,000 clones. More than 0.45% of the sample is held by the ten biggest clonotypes.

As encoded in the germline V gene, CDR1 is LGHNA while CDR2 is YSLEER. For this chain, trimming is 0 bases at the V end and 6 bases at the J end, and the number of junction bases without a gene match is 11. The CDR3 numbers 16 residues from cysteine through phenylalanine. Of all the DNA, just the CDR3 is kept, 48 bases in frame from base 1. The cohort comprised around 700 healthy bone marrow donors. Cohort members were all nominally healthy when sampled, although unrecorded immune exposures were likely present. The donor was CMV seronegative and was included in the group of around 320 seronegative cohort members. Each donor provided a peripheral blood sample, and peripheral blood mononuclear cells were used for TCR beta sequencing. Genomic DNA was extracted from the blood cell samples with the Qiagen DNeasy Blood Extraction Kit.

The clonotype was recovered from a man aged 50 to 59 in good health and CMV-seronegative. This chain is built from TRBV4-3 and TRBJ2-7; TRBD1 agrees with 7 junctional bases. Sequenced input: PBMCs. At the DNA level, the sequence is TGCGCCAGCAGCCAAGATCGAACAGGGGTTGGGTGCGAGCAGTACTTC. Its protein is CASSQDRTGVGCEQYF.